The clone carrying this T cell receptor beta chain was seen just once. Its antigen remains unknown. Trimming removed 0 bases from V and 5 bases from J, with 14 bases in between. Germline V gene sequence: CDR1 SGDLS, CDR2 YYNGEE. This CDR3 contains 15 residues. This sample is part of a study of siplizumab effects on memory and regulatory T cells. The table came from immunoSEQ multiplex PCR; TCRdb's copy has only in-frame clones and leaves some out. The data show 90,000 to 110,000 clones, about 90% seen once. General study results and limits: Unstimulated naive T cells seemed to show more diversity than memory cells did, and they also seemed to be among the major contributors to the alloresponse. Treg-derived clones made up an average of about 68% of mappable alloreactive CD4+ clones with siplizumab and under 35% in controls.

The chain recombines TRBV9 with TRBJ2-5; D remains unclear. The sequence was collected from a human donor in good health. The sequenced sample was Tregs sorted from blood. The CDR3: CASSVGARGFETQYF. In nucleotides, the CDR3 is TGTGCCAGCAGCGTAGGAGCTAGAGGTTTCGAGACCCAGTACTTC.